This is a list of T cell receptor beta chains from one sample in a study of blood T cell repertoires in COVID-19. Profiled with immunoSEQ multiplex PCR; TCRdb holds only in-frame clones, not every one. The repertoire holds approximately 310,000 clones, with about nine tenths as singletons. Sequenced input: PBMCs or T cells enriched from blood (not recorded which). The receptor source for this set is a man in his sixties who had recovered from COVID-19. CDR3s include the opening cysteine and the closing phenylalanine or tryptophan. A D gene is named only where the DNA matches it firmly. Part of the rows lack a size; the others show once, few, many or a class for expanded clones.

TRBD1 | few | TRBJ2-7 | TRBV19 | CASKGTGSYEQYF
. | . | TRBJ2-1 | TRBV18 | CASSPPRERGWSEQFF
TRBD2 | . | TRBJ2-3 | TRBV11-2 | CASSLHTLAGTDTQYF
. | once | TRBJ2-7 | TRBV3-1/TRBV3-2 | CASSLSSYEQYF
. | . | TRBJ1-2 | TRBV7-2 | CASSTYTGDGYTF
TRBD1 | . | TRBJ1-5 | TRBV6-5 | CASSFRQGDNQPQHF
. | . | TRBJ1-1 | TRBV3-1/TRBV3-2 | CASSQAATANTEAFF
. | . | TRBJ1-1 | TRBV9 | CASSVEYGVTEAFF
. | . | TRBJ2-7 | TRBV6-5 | CASSYGPRGARNEQYF
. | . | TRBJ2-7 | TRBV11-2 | CASILSRGTTYEQYF
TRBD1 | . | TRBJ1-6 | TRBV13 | CASSSTRQGNSPLHF
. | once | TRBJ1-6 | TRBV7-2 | CASSLVPQSPLHF
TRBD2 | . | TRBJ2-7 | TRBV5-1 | CASSSGLAFYEQYF
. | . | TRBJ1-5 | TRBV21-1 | CASSKVEAEKSNQPQHF
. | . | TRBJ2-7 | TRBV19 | CASSIVKGSYNYEQYF
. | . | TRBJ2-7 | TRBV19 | CASKPGIASSYEQYF
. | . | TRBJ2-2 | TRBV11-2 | CASSLALAVGELFF
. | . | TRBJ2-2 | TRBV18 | CASSPSSGLNTGELFF
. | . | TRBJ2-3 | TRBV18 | CASSPDRLDTQYF
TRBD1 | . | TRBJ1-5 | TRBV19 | CASSGGQGVLGNQPQHF
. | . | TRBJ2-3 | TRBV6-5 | CASSYAGFPDTQYF
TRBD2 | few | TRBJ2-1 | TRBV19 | CATITPASGSRNEQFF
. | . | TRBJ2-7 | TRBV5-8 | CASSLSTGRYEQYF
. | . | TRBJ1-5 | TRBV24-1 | CATSAGVRQPQHF
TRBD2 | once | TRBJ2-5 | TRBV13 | CASSSGLAGGGATQYF
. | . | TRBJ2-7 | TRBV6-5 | CASSPGSRYYEQYF
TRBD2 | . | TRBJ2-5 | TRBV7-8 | CASSPRPGEGTGTQYF
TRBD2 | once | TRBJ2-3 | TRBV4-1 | CASKLATSTNTQYF
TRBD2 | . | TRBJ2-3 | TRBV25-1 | CASNRLAGDTDTQYF
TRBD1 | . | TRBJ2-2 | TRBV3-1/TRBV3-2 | CASSQGGQGASGELFF
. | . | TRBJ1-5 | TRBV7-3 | CASSLIFGAEEENQPQHF
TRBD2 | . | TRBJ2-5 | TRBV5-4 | CASSLRWGGQETQYF
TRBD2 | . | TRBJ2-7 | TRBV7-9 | CASSFTSGEDLIYEQYF
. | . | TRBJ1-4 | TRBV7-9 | CASSEERNEKLFF
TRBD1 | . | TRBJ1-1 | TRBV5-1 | CASSLAYSRNPGQGTEAFF
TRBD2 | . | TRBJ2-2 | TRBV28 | CASSLLAGGTGELFF
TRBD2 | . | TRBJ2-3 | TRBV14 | CASSQAALRLAGTDTQYF
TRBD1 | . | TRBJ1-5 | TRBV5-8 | CASSLPFNRGSFNQPQHF
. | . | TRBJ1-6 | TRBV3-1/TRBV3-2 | CASSRGGPGRRSNSPLHF
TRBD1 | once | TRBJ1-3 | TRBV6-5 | CASSYLQGANTIYF
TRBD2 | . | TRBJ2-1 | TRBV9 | CASSGTPGGSVYNEQFF
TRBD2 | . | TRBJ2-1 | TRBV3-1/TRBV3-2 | CASSQGTSSYSYNEQFF
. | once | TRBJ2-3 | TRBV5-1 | CASSLSPLYTDTQYF
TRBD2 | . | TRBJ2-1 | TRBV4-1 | CASSQDLGTAGVHEQFF
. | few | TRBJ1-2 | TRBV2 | CASSAGIYGYTF
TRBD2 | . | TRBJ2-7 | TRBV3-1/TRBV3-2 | CASTPGLAGGYSYEQYF
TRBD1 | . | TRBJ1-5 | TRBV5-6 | CASSSRDRHWQPQHF